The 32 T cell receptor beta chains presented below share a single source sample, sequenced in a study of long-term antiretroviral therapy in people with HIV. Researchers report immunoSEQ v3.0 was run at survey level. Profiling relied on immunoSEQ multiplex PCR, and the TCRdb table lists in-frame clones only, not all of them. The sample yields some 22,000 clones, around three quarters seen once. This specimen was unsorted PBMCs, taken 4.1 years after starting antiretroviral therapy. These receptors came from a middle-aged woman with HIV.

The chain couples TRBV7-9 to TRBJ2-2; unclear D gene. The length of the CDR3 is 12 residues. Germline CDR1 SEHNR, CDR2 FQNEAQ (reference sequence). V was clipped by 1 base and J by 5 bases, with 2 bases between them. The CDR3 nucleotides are TGTGCCAGCAGCTTAGGTACCGGGGAGCTGTTTTTT. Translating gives CASSLGTGELFF.

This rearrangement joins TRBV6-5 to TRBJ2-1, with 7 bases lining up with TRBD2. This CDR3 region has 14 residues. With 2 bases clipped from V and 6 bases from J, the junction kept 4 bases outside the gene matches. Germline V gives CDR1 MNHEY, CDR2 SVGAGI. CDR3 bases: TGTGCCAGCAGTTACGGAAGGACTAGCAATGAGCAGTTCTTC. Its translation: CASSYGRTSNEQFF.

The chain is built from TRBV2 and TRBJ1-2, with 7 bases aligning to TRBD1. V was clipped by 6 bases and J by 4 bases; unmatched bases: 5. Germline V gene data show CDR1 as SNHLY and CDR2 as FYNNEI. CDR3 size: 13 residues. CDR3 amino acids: CASSDGQVYGYTF. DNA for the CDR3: TGTGCCAGCAGCGATGGACAGGTCTATGGCTACACCTTC.

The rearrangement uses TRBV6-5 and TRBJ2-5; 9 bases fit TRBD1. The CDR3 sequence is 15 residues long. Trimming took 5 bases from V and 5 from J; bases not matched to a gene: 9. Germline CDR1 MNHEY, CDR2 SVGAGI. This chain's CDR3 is CASSKTGGSRETQYF. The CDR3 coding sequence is TGTGCCAGCAGTAAAACAGGGGGCTCTAGGGAGACCCAGTACTTC.

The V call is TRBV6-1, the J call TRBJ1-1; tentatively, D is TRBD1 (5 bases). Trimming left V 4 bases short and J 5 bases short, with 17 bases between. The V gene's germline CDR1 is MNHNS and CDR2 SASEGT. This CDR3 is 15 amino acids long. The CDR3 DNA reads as TGTGCCAGCAGTGTCCTCGGGACGGATGTAACTGAAGCTTTCTTT. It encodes CASSVLGTDVTEAFF.

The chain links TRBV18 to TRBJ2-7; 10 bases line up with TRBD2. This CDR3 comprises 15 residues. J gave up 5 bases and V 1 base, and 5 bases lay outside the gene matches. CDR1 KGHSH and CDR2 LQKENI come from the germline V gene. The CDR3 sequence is CASSPQAGGVDEQYF. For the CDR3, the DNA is TGTGCCAGCTCACCACAAGCGGGAGGGGTAGACGAGCAGTACTTC.

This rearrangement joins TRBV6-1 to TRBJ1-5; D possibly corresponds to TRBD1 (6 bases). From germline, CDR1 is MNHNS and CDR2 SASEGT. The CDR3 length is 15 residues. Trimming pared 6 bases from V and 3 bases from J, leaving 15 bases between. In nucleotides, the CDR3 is TGTGCCAGCAGGCTCACAGGGTTCTACAATCAGCCCCAGCATTTT. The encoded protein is CASRLTGFYNQPQHF.

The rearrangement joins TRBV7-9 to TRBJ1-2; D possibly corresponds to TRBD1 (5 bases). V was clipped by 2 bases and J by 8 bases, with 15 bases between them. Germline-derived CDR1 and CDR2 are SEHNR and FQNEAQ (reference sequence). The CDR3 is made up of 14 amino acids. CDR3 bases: TGTGCCAGCAGCTTAAATCAGGGATTCGAAGGCTACACCTTC. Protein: CASSLNQGFEGYTF.

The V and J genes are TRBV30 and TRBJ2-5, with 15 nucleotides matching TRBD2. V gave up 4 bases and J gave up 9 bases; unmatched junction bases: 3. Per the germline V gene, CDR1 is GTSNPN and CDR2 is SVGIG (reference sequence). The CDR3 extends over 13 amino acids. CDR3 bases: TGTGCCTGGACGAGGACTAGCGGGAGGGCCCAGTACTTC. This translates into CAWTRTSGRAQYF.

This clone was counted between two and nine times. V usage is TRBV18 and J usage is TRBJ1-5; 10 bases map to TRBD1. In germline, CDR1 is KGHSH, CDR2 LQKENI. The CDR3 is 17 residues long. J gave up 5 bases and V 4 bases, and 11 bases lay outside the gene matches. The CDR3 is CASSLTPRTGGDQPQHF. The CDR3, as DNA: TGTGCCAGCTCACTTACGCCTCGGACAGGGGGTGATCAGCCCCAGCATTTT.

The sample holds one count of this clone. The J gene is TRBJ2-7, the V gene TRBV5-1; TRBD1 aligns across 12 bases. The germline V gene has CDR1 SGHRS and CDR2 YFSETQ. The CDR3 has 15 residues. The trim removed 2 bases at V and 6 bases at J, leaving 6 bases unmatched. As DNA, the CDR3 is TGCGCCAGCAGCTTCCCGGGACAGGGGGCGCGCGAGCAGTACTTC. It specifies CASSFPGQGAREQYF.

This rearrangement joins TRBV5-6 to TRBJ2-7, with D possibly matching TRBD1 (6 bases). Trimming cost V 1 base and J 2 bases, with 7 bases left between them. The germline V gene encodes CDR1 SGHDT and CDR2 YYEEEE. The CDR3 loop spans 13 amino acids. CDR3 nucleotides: TGTGCCAGCAGCTTGACAGGGCCCTACGAGCAGTACTTC. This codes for CASSLTGPYEQYF.

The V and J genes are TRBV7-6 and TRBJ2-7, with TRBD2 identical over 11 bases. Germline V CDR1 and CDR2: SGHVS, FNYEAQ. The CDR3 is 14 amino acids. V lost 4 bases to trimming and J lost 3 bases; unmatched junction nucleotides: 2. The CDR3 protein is CASSWGLADYEQYF. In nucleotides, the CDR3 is TGTGCCAGCAGCTGGGGACTAGCGGACTACGAGCAGTACTTC.

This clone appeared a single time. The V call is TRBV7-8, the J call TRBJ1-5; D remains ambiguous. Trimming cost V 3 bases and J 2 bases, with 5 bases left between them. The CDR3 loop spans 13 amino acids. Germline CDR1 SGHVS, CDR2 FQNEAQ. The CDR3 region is CASSFGGNQPQHF. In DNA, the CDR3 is TGTGCCAGCAGCTTTGGGGGCAATCAGCCCCAGCATTTT.

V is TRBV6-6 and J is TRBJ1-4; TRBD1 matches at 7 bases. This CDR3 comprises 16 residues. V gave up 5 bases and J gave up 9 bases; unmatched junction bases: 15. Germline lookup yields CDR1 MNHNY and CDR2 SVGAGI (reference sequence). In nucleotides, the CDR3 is TGTGCCAGCAGTACCTTAGCGGGACAGTTTTTGCAAAAACTGTTTTTT. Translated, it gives CASSTLAGQFLQKLFF.

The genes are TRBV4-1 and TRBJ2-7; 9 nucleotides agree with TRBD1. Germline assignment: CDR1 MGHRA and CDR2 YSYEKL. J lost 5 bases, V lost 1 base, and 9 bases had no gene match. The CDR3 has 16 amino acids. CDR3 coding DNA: TGCGCCAGCAGCCAAGGGCTGAACAGGGGGCGGGACGAGCAGTACTTC. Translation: CASSQGLNRGRDEQYF.

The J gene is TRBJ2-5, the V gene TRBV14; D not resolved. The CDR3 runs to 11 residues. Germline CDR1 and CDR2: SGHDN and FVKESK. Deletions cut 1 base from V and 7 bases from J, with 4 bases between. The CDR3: CASSQGVTQYF. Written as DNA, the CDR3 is TGTGCCAGCAGCCAAGGTGTGACCCAGTACTTC.

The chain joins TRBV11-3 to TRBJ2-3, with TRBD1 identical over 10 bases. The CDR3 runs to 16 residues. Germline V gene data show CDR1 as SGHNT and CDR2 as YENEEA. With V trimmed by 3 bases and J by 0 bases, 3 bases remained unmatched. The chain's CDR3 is CASSLGTGVSTDTQYF. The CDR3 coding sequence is TGTGCCAGCAGCTTGGGGACAGGGGTCAGCACAGATACGCAGTATTTT.

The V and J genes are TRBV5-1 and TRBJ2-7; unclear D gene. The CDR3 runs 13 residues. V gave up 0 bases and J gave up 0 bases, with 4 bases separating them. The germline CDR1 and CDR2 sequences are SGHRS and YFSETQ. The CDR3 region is CASSLDISYEQYF. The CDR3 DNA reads TGCGCCAGCAGCTTGGACATCTCCTACGAGCAGTACTTC.

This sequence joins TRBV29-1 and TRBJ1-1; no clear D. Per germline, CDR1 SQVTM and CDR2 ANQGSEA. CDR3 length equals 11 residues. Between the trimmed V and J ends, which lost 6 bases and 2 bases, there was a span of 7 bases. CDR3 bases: TGCAGCGTCCGAGCTAACACTGAAGCTTTCTTT. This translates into CSVRANTEAFF.

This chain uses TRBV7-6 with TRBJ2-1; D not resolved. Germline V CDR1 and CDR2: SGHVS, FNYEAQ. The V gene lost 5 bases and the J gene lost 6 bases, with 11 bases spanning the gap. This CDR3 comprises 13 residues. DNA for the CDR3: TGTGCCAGCAGCCCGTACCTAGGCAATGAGCAGTTCTTC. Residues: CASSPYLGNEQFF.

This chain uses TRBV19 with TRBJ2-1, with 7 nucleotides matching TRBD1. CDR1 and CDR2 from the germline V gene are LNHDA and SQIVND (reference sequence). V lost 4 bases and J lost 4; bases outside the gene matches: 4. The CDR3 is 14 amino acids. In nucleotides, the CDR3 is TGTGCCAGTAGTAGACAGGGAAGTTACAATGAGCAGTTCTTC. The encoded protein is CASSRQGSYNEQFF. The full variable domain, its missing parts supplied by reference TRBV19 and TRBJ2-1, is DGGITQSPKYLFRKEGQNVTLSCEQNLNHDAMYWYRQDPGQGLRLIYYSQIVNDFQKGDIAEGYSVSREKKESFPLTVTSAQKNPTAFYLCASSRQGSYNEQFFGPGTRLTVL.

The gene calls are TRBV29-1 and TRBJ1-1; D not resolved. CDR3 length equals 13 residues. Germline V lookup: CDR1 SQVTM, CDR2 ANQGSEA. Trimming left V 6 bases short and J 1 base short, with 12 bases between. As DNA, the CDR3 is TGCAGCGTGCCTGGGCCTAAGAACACTGAAGCTTTCTTT. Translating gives CSVPGPKNTEAFF.

CDR3 loop: CSVVGASKGNEQFF. The CDR3 region has the DNA TGCAGCGTTGTCGGGGCCTCGAAGGGAAATGAGCAGTTCTTC. The rearrangement links TRBV29-1 to TRBJ2-1; possibly TRBD1 or TRBD2 for D (5 bases each). The CDR3 has 14 amino acids. Trimming took 4 bases from V and 7 from J, leaving 17 bases between them. Germline values: CDR1 SQVTM, CDR2 ANQGSEA.

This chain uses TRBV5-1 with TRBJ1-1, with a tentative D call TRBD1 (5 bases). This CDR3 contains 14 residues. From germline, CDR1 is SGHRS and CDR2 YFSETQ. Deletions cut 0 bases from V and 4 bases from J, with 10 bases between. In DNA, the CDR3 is TGCGCCAGCAGCTTGGGCAGGGAGAGCACTGAAGCTTTCTTT. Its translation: CASSLGRESTEAFF.

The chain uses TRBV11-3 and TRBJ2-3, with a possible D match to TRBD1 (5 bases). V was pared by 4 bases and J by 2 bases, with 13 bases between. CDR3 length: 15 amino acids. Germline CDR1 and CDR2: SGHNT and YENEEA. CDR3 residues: CASSSRQTDTDTQYF. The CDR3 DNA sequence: TGTGCCAGCAGCTCTCGACAGACAGACACAGATACGCAGTATTTT.

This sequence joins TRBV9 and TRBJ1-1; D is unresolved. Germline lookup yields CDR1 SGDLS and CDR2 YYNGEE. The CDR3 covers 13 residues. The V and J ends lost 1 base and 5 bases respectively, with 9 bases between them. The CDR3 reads CASSVSQITEAFF. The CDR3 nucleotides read TGTGCCAGCAGCGTATCACAGATTACTGAAGCTTTCTTT.

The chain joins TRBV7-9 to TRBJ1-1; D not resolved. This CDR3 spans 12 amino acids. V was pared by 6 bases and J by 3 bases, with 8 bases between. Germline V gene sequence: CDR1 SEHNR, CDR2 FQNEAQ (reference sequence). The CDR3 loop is CASSPYDTEAFF. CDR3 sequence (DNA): TGTGCCAGCAGTCCCTATGACACTGAAGCTTTCTTT.

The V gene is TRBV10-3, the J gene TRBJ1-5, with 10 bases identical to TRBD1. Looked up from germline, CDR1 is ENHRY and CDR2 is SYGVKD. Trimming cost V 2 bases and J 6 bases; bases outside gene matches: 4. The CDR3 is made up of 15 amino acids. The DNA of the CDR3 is TGTGCCATCAGTGAGCCGACAGGGGGCGGTCAGCCCCAGCATTTT. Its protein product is CAISEPTGGGQPQHF.

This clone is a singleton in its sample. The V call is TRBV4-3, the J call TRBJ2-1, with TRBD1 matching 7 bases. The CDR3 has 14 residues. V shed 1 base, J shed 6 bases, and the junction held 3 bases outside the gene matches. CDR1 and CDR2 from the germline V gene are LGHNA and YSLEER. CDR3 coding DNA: TGCGCCAGCAGCCAAGCCTACAGGGGCAATGAGCAGTTCTTC. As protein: CASSQAYRGNEQFF.

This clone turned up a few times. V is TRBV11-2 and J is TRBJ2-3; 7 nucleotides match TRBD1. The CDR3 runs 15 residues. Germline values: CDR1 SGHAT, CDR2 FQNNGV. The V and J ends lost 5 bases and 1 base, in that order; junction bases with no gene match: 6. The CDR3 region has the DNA TGTGCCAGCAGCCTGACAGGGATGGGCACAGATACGCAGTATTTT. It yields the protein CASSLTGMGTDTQYF.

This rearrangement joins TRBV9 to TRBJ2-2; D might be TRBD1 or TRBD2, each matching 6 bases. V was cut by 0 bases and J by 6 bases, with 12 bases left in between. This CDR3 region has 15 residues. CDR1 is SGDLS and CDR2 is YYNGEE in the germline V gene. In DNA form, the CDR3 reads TGTGCCAGCAGCGTAGAGGGGGGAGTCGCCGGGGAGCTGTTTTTT. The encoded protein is CASSVEGGVAGELFF. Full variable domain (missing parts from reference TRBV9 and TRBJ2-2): DSGVTQTPKHLITATGQRVTLRCSPRSGDLSVYWYQQSLDQGLQFLIQYYNGEERAKGNILERFSAQQFPDLHSELNLSSLELGDSALYFCASSVEGGVAGELFFGEGSRLTVL.